Below are 27 T cell receptor beta chains sequenced from a single sample in a study of pediatric ulcerative colitis. The table came from immunoSEQ multiplex PCR; TCRdb's copy has only in-frame clones and leaves some out. Of roughly 45,000 clones detected, about four fifths appear once; the ten largest clones hold around 3.8%. The rectum was sampled with one to two pinch biopsies at colonoscopy. The sample taken for sequencing was gut tissue. The receptors stem from a girl aged 10 to 17 with moderate ulcerative colitis.

The rearrangement uses TRBV7-9 and TRBJ2-2; D is unclear. Germline V gene lookup returns CDR1 SEHNR and CDR2 FQNEAQ (reference sequence). This CDR3 region has 17 residues. V dropped 2 bases and J dropped 6 bases, with 19 bases sitting between them. The CDR3 loop reads CASSLNRVTFTPGELFF. For the CDR3, the DNA is TGTGCCAGCAGCTTAAATCGCGTGACATTTACCCCCGGGGAGCTGTTTTTT.

The V call is TRBV2, the J call TRBJ1-2; unclear D gene. V was trimmed by 5 bases and J by 5 bases, leaving 6 bases between them. Germline V lookup: CDR1 SNHLY, CDR2 FYNNEI. The CDR3 is made up of 11 amino acids. The CDR3 here is CASSRTYGYTF. CDR3 DNA sequence: TGTGCCAGCAGTAGGACTTATGGCTACACCTTC.

The chain combines TRBV7-2 with TRBJ2-1; D ambiguous. The CDR3 sequence is 13 residues long. Germline V CDR1 and CDR2: SGHTA, FQGNSA. V shed 5 bases and J shed 7 bases, with 12 bases lying between them. CDR3 nucleotide sequence: TGTGCCAGCAGCCTACACCCGAGGAATGAGCAGTTCTTC. It yields the protein CASSLHPRNEQFF.

This chain links TRBV9 with TRBJ2-5; no firm D call. CDR3 length: 13 residues. The V end lost 0 bases, the J end lost 7 bases, and 10 bases lay between the germline ends. Germline values: CDR1 SGDLS, CDR2 YYNGEE. CDR3 protein: CASSVDFQATQYF. The CDR3 DNA reads TGTGCCAGCAGCGTAGATTTTCAGGCGACCCAGTACTTC.

The J gene is TRBJ2-7, the V gene TRBV4-3; D is uncertain. The CDR3 has 15 residues. Germline CDR1 is LGHNA and CDR2 is YSLEER. Trimming cost V 1 base and J 3 bases, with 13 bases left between them. The CDR3 sequence: CASSQVYVSLYEQYF. The CDR3 region has the DNA TGCGCCAGCAGCCAAGTCTACGTCAGTCTCTACGAGCAGTACTTC.

The genes are TRBV19 and TRBJ1-2, with TRBD1 identical over 10 bases. The CDR3 loop spans 15 amino acids. The V segment lost 8 bases and the J segment 0 bases; nucleotides outside the gene matches: 6. Germline V gives CDR1 LNHDA, CDR2 SQIVND (reference sequence). The CDR3 loop is CASLDRGLSNYGYTF. Written as DNA, the CDR3 is TGTGCCAGTCTCGACAGGGGGCTCTCTAACTATGGCTACACCTTC.

The J gene is TRBJ2-7, the V gene TRBV7-2, with D tentatively TRBD1 or TRBD2 (5 bases each). Between the trimmed V and J ends, which lost 5 bases and 5 bases, there was a span of 22 bases. This CDR3 region has 16 residues. CDR1 and CDR2 (germline): SGHTA, FQGNSA. The CDR3 here is CASSGTRLSSYHEQYF. In DNA form, the CDR3 reads TGTGCCAGCAGCGGGACCCGCCTGTCGTCTTACCACGAGCAGTACTTC.

V gene TRBV6-1 combines with J gene TRBJ1-5, with D unclear. V lost 2 bases, J lost 5 bases, and 7 bases lay in between. Germline CDR1 and CDR2: MNHNS and SASEGT. This CDR3 spans 13 amino acids. The CDR3 is CASSERRHQPQHF. CDR3 DNA: TGTGCCAGCAGTGAAAGGCGGCATCAGCCCCAGCATTTT.

The chain has TRBV5-1 and TRBJ2-7; D possibly matches TRBD1 or TRBD2 (5 bases each). The V end was cut by 1 base, the J end by 4 bases, with 15 bases between. Per the germline V gene, CDR1 is SGHRS and CDR2 is YFSETQ. The CDR3 covers 15 residues. CDR3: CASSLTGTDVYEQYF. DNA for the CDR3: TGCGCCAGCAGCTTGACCGGGACGGACGTTTACGAGCAGTACTTC. Combining the CDR3 with reference TRBV5-1 and TRBJ2-7 gives the whole variable domain KAGVTQTPRYLIKTRGQQVTLSCSPISGHRSVSWYQQTPGQGLQFLFEYFSETQRNKGNFPGRFSGRQFSNSRSEMNVSTLELGDSALYLCASSLTGTDVYEQYFGPGTRLTVT.

V usage is TRBV4-2 and J usage is TRBJ2-7; 12 nucleotides align to TRBD2. In germline, CDR1 is LGHNA, CDR2 YNFKEQ. This CDR3 has 16 residues. V trimming: 4 bases; J trimming: 3 bases; junction bases outside the gene matches: 7. The DNA of the CDR3 is TGTGCCAGCAGCCCGTCGACTAGCGGGGGCTACTACGAGCAGTACTTC. Its protein product is CASSPSTSGGYYEQYF.

The genes are TRBV5-5 and TRBJ1-5; D gene uncertain. The CDR3 runs to 12 residues. Germline lookup yields CDR1 SGHKS and CDR2 YYEKEE (reference sequence). V dropped 0 bases and J dropped 5 bases, with 3 bases sitting between them. Here the CDR3 reads CASSLVDQPQHF. The CDR3 coding sequence is TGTGCCAGCAGCTTGGTAGATCAGCCCCAGCATTTT.

The table lists this clone with a count of one. The V gene is TRBV12-2, the J gene TRBJ2-1; the D call of TRBD2 is as the table states it, not checked on the DNA. TRBV12-2 is an annotated pseudogene. CDR3 length: 14 residues. Written as DNA, the CDR3 is TGTGCAAGTCGCTTATCGGCGGGGAAAGATGAGCAGTTCTTC. Translation: CASRLSAGKDEQFF.

The chain employs TRBV30 and TRBJ1-6; tentative D call: TRBD1 (5 bases). This CDR3 comprises 15 residues. Germline V gene lookup returns CDR1 GTSNPN and CDR2 SVGIG (reference sequence). Trimming removed 2 bases at V and 13 bases at J, with 21 bases between. This chain's CDR3 is CAWSRTFGAGIPLHF. DNA for the CDR3: TGTGCCTGGAGTCGTACGTTCGGGGCAGGGATCCCCCTCCACTTT.

This clone turned up a few times. The chain is built from TRBV5-1 and TRBJ1-4; 7 bases are shared with TRBD1. Losses at the gene ends were 5 bases for V and 7 bases for J; bases not matched to a gene: 5. The CDR3 is 13 residues long. The germline V gene encodes CDR1 SGHRS and CDR2 YFSETQ. Here the CDR3 reads CASRPTGSEKLFF. DNA for the CDR3: TGCGCCAGCAGGCCGACAGGGAGTGAAAAACTGTTTTTT.

The gene calls are TRBV6-5 and TRBJ2-3; D gene ambiguous. Trimming removed 0 bases at V and 5 bases at J, with 3 bases between. The CDR3 extends over 12 amino acids. In germline, CDR1 is MNHEY, CDR2 SVGAGI. The CDR3 loop is CASSYSGDTQYF. In DNA, the CDR3 is TGTGCCAGCAGTTACTCGGGAGATACGCAGTATTTT.

This sequence joins TRBV30 and TRBJ2-5; 11 nucleotides line up with TRBD2. The CDR3 length is 13 residues. V was pared by 7 bases and J by 5 bases, with 6 bases of the junction left unmatched. CDR1 GTSNPN and CDR2 SVGIG come from the germline V gene (reference sequence). The CDR3 region has the DNA TGTGCCTACGTACTAGCGGGAGTGGAGACCCAGTACTTC. Its protein is CAYVLAGVETQYF. The full variable domain, its missing parts supplied by reference TRBV30 and TRBJ2-5, is SQTIHQWPATLVQPVGSPLSLECTVEGTSNPNLYWYRQAAGRGLQLLFYSVGIGQISSEVPQNLSASRPQDRQFILSSKKLLLSDSGFYLCAYVLAGVETQYFGPGTRLLVL.

The V gene is TRBV5-1, the J gene TRBJ2-5, with TRBD1 identical over 7 bases. Unmatched junction bases numbered 14, after V lost 4 bases and J lost 5 bases. Per the germline V gene, CDR1 is SGHRS and CDR2 is YFSETQ. The CDR3 consists of 16 residues. The CDR3 region has the DNA TGCGCCAGCAGCCGGAGACAGGGAAACTATGCGGAGACCCAGTACTTC. It encodes CASSRRQGNYAETQYF.

This chain uses TRBV19 with TRBJ2-7; 7 bases align to TRBD2. The V gene's germline CDR1 is LNHDA and CDR2 SQIVND (reference sequence). Unmatched junction bases numbered 10, after V lost 3 bases and J lost 5 bases. This CDR3 has 15 amino acids. CDR3 sequence reads: CASSISSGPGNEQYF. The DNA of the CDR3 is TGTGCCAGTAGTATCTCTAGCGGACCCGGAAACGAGCAGTACTTC.

CDR3 in DNA: TGTGCCAGCAGCCCCCCCGGAGATGAAAAACTGTTTTTT. Protein product: CASSPPGDEKLFF. The chain is built from TRBV7-8 and TRBJ1-4; D gene unclear. The V gene's germline CDR1 is SGHVS and CDR2 FQNEAQ. The CDR3 is made up of 13 amino acids. With 5 bases removed from V and 6 bases from J, the gap between germline ends came to 10 bases.

The CDR3 coding sequence is TGCGCCAGCAGCCAAGATGGAAGGGGGCGCGTCTATGGCTACACCTTC. This encodes CASSQDGRGRVYGYTF. V usage is TRBV4-1 and J usage is TRBJ1-2; 7 bases line up with TRBD1. Per the germline V gene, CDR1 is MGHRA and CDR2 is YSYEKL. The CDR3 is 16 amino acids. The ends lost 0 bases at V and 4 bases at J; junction bases unmatched: 8.

The chain has TRBV18 and TRBJ2-5, with TRBD2 as a possible D gene (5 bases). CDR3 length: 14 residues. Trimming pared 2 bases from V and 0 bases from J, leaving 7 bases between. Germline values: CDR1 KGHSH, CDR2 LQKENI. The CDR3, as DNA: TGTGCCAGCTCACCAACGGGGTACCAAGAGACCCAGTACTTC. Protein product: CASSPTGYQETQYF. Using reference TRBV18 and TRBJ2-5 for the parts outside the CDR3, the full variable domain is NAGVMQNPRHLVRRRGQEARLRCSPMKGHSHVYWYRQLPEEGLKFMVYLQKENIIDESGMPKERFSAEFPKEGPSILRIQQVVRGDSAAYFCASSPTGYQETQYFGPGTRLLVL.

V is TRBV5-1 and J is TRBJ2-1; the D is unclear. V lost 0 bases to trimming and J lost 4 bases, with 8 bases between them. Looked up from germline, CDR1 is SGHRS and CDR2 is YFSETQ. CDR3 size: 14 residues. The CDR3 here is CASSLVLGYNEQFF. DNA of the CDR3: TGCGCCAGCAGCTTGGTGCTTGGGTACAATGAGCAGTTCTTC.

The genes are TRBV6-6 and TRBJ2-1, with 7 bases lining up with TRBD2. Germline V lookup: CDR1 MNHNY, CDR2 SVGAGI (reference sequence). The V segment lost 0 bases and the J segment 9 bases; nucleotides outside the gene matches: 5. CDR3 length equals 14 residues. CDR3 loop: CASSYSAASGEQFF. CDR3 in DNA: TGTGCCAGCAGTTACTCGGCGGCTAGCGGTGAGCAGTTCTTC.

The chain is built from TRBV2 and TRBJ1-4; tentatively, D is TRBD1 (5 bases). The germline gives CDR1 SNHLY, CDR2 FYNNEI. V lost 7 bases and J lost 5, with 14 bases in between. The CDR3 sequence is 14 residues long. CDR3 coding DNA: TGTGCCAGCAAGCCGGGACCGCAGAATGAAAAACTGTTTTTT. Its protein is CASKPGPQNEKLFF.

The chain is built from TRBV25-1 and TRBJ2-7; 7 bases are a match to TRBD1. The CDR3 extends over 13 amino acids. Germline V gene lookup returns CDR1 MGHDK and CDR2 SYGVNS. Germline trimming cut 7 bases from V and 5 bases from J; bases unmatched to any gene: 8. DNA of the CDR3: TGTGCCAGCAACCCACAGGGGCGGCACGAGCAGTACTTC. Translation: CASNPQGRHEQYF.

This clone was seen a few times. The chain links TRBV19 to TRBJ1-2; D remains ambiguous. V lost 6 bases and J 3 bases, leaving 8 bases between the germline ends. Looked up from germline, CDR1 is LNHDA and CDR2 is SQIVND (reference sequence). CDR3 length equals 12 residues. This CDR3 is CASRRRDYGYTF. The CDR3 DNA sequence: TGTGCCAGTAGGAGGAGGGACTATGGCTACACCTTC.

The V and J genes are TRBV29-1 and TRBJ2-1; a weak D match, TRBD2 (5 bases). The CDR3 sequence is 15 residues long. V lost 6 bases to trimming and J lost 10 bases, with 25 bases between them. The germline V gene encodes CDR1 SQVTM and CDR2 ANQGSEA. CDR3 protein: CSVRPGSSGREEQFF. The DNA for the CDR3 is TGCAGCGTCCGACCCGGGTCGTCAGGCCGGGAAGAGCAGTTCTTC.